Presented here are 25 T cell receptor beta chains from one specimen sequenced in a study of early T cells in non-severe SARS-CoV-2 infection. TCRdb re-analysed the 5' RACE reads in MiXCR, keeping a single row per CDR3 protein. The sample includes about 35,000 distinct CDR3 sequences, about 5.2% seen only once; the top ten take 6% to 7%. Sequenced material: whole blood, taken at baseline. These TCRs come from an adult who was a healthcare worker with PCR-confirmed SARS-CoV-2 infection or an uninfected control (not recorded which).

In its sample, this clonotype was seen many times. This chain uses TRBV10-3 with TRBJ2-7, with unresolved D. The V end was cut by 8 bases, the J end by 3 bases, with 14 bases between. Germline V gene data show CDR1 as ENHRY and CDR2 as SYGVKD. This CDR3 is built from 13 residues. The CDR3 region has the DNA TGTGCCATCGGGGAACGGCCTCACTACGAGCAGTACTTC. The encoded protein is CAIGERPHYEQYF.

This clonotype was seen only a few times. The rearrangement joins TRBV12-3 or TRBV12-4 to TRBJ1-1; tentative D call: TRBD1 (5 bases). Trimming took off 7 bases at V and 0 bases at J, with 9 bases between the two ends. There are 13 residues in the CDR3. CDR3 nucleotide sequence: TGTGCCAGCACCGGGACTGTGAACACTGAAGCTTTCTTT. It encodes CASTGTVNTEAFF.

This clonotype has a count of ten or more. Here the CDR3 reads CASRRTGGYTGELFF. CDR3 in DNA: TGTGCCAGCAGACGAACAGGGGGCTACACCGGGGAGCTGTTTTTT. This chain links TRBV27 with TRBJ2-2, with TRBD1 matching 9 bases. Germline loops: CDR1 MNHEY, CDR2 SMNVEV (reference sequence). The CDR3 extends over 15 amino acids. V lost 6 bases to trimming and J lost 3 bases; unmatched junction nucleotides: 5.

This clonotype was seen a few times. This sequence joins TRBV29-1 and TRBJ1-4, with a possible D match to TRBD1 (5 bases). CDR1 and CDR2 (germline): SQVTM, ANQGSEA. V lost 6 bases and J lost 8, with 13 bases in between. The CDR3 length is 12 residues. CDR3 sequence reads: CSVGEPGEKLFF. The CDR3 nucleotides are TGCAGCGTGGGGGAACCGGGGGAAAAACTGTTTTTT.

This clonotype was found many times. V gene TRBV6-4 combines with J gene TRBJ2-1; TRBD2 matches 9 bases. CDR3 size: 16 residues. V dropped 0 bases and J dropped 4; count of bases not matched to a gene: 4. Germline CDR1 and CDR2: MRHNA and SNTAGT. The CDR3 DNA reads TGTGCCAGCAGTGACTCATCTAGCGGGACTTACAATGAGCAGTTCTTC. Protein: CASSDSSSGTYNEQFF.

This clonotype has a handful of counts. The chain uses TRBV6-2 or TRBV6-3 and TRBJ2-1; 10 positions agree with TRBD2. Germline V CDR1 and CDR2: MNHEY, SVGEGT. The length of the CDR3 is 18 residues. Trimming cost V 2 bases and J 0 bases; bases outside gene matches: 7. The CDR3 nucleotides read TGTGCCAGCAGTTACGGGAAAGGACTAGCGGTCTCCTACAATGAGCAGTTCTTC. It translates to CASSYGKGLAVSYNEQFF.

Many counts were recorded for this clonotype. This chain joins TRBV6-1 and TRBJ1-4; D ambiguous. V shed 8 bases and J shed 8 bases, with 18 bases lying between them. The CDR3 has 14 amino acids. The V gene's germline CDR1 is MNHNS and CDR2 SASEGT. The CDR3 here is CASVGQLRGEKLFF. CDR3 sequence (DNA): TGTGCCAGCGTCGGTCAACTACGGGGAGAAAAACTGTTTTTT.

This clonotype showed up many times. CDR3 nucleotide sequence: TGTGCCAGCAGCGTAGCAGATCAGGTGGGCCTAGCCCGGGCAGATACGCAGTATTTT. This sequence encodes CASSVADQVGLARADTQYF. The chain joins TRBV9 to TRBJ2-3; D may be TRBD2 (5 bases). The V and J ends lost 0 bases and 4 bases respectively, with 24 bases between them. The CDR3 has 19 amino acids. Germline loops: CDR1 SGDLS, CDR2 YYNGEE.

The sample holds many counts of this clonotype. The chain combines TRBV5-1 with TRBJ2-1; unclear D gene. Germline assignment: CDR1 SGHRS and CDR2 YFSETQ. Deletions cut 2 bases from V and 7 bases from J, with 4 bases between. CDR3 size: 11 residues. The CDR3 region is CASSLGNEQFF. CDR3 bases: TGCGCCAGCAGCTTAGGGAATGAGCAGTTCTTC.

This clonotype was seen ten or more times. The J gene is TRBJ1-1, the V gene TRBV5-4, with D possibly matching TRBD1 (6 bases). The CDR3 has 16 residues. The V gene lost 2 bases and the J gene lost 0 bases, with 14 bases spanning the gap. Germline CDR1 reads SGHNT; CDR2 reads YYREEE (reference sequence). The CDR3, as DNA: TGTGCCAGCAGCTTAGGGGGAAGGGGTATGAACACTGAAGCTTTCTTT. Protein: CASSLGGRGMNTEAFF.

This clonotype was detected many times. V is TRBV20-1 and J is TRBJ1-6; 7 bases match TRBD1. The CDR3 totals 15 residues. CDR1 DFQATT and CDR2 SNEGSKA come from the germline V gene (reference sequence). V dropped 6 bases and J dropped 0; count of bases not matched to a gene: 5. This CDR3 reads CSATDRSSYNSPLHF. The CDR3 nucleotides are TGCAGTGCAACGGACAGGAGCTCCTATAATTCACCCCTCCACTTT.

This clonotype was seen ten or more times. The V and J genes are TRBV2 and TRBJ2-1, with D unclear. This CDR3 is 13 amino acids long. The V end lost 3 bases, the J end lost 6 bases, and 9 bases lay between the germline ends. CDR1 is SNHLY, CDR2 FYNNEI, per germline. CDR3 sequence reads: CASSEGLGNEQFF. The CDR3 region has the DNA TGTGCCAGCAGTGAGGGTCTAGGCAATGAGCAGTTCTTC.

There are many counts of this clonotype. The chain is built from TRBV6-2 or TRBV6-3 and TRBJ1-1; the match to TRBD1 covers 7 bases. CDR3 length: 15 amino acids. CDR1 and CDR2 (germline): MNHEY, SVGEGT. J was trimmed by 0 bases and V by 5 bases; bases with no gene match: 6. CDR3 DNA sequence: TGTGCCAGCAGTCCCCTGACAGGGTTGAACACTGAAGCTTTCTTT. It translates to CASSPLTGLNTEAFF.

This clonotype showed up many times. The V and J genes are TRBV6-1 and TRBJ1-1; maybe TRBD1 (6 bases). Germline CDR1 MNHNS, CDR2 SASEGT. V dropped 8 bases and J dropped 3 bases, with 10 bases sitting between them. This CDR3 is 12 amino acids long. The CDR3 is CASRGQYTEAFF. The CDR3 bases are TGTGCCAGCCGAGGACAGTACACTGAAGCTTTCTTT.

This clonotype was detected ten times or more. The V gene is TRBV6-2 or TRBV6-3, the J gene TRBJ2-7; D is possibly TRBD1 or TRBD2 (5 bases each). From germline, CDR1 is MNHEY and CDR2 SVGEGT. The CDR3 is 15 residues long. Trimming shortened V by 6 bases and J by 4 bases, and 19 bases separated the two germline ends. For the CDR3, the DNA is TGTGCCAGCAGCTTCGGACTTGCCAAGGGGTACGAGCAGTACTTC. It specifies CASSFGLAKGYEQYF.

This clonotype was counted at least ten times. This rearrangement joins TRBV19 to TRBJ2-7; 7 bases align to TRBD2. Germline loops: CDR1 LNHDA, CDR2 SQIVND (reference sequence). The trim removed 7 bases at V and 6 bases at J, leaving 15 bases unmatched. This CDR3 contains 15 residues. The CDR3 DNA reads as TGTGCCAGTACCACAGCGGGATGGATGTCGGGCGAGCAGTACTTC. It translates to CASTTAGWMSGEQYF.

The rearrangement links TRBV7-2 to TRBJ1-5; 8 bases match TRBD1. CDR1 is SGHTA, CDR2 FQGNSA, per germline. The junction had 5 bases not matched to a gene; V was cut back by 4 bases and J by 6 bases. There are 14 residues in the CDR3. The CDR3 bases are TGTGCCAGCAGCTCGGGGACAGGCGGTCAGCCCCAGCATTTT. Amino acids: CASSSGTGGQPQHF.

The J gene is TRBJ2-1, the V gene TRBV6-2 or TRBV6-3; 12 bases map to TRBD2. The CDR3 covers 15 residues. Germline assignment: CDR1 MNHEY and CDR2 SVGEGT. Trimming took 6 bases from V and 7 from J; bases not matched to a gene: 7. The chain's CDR3 is CASSRLAGGENEQFF. CDR3 DNA sequence: TGTGCCAGCAGCCGTCTAGCGGGAGGGGAAAATGAGCAGTTCTTC.

This clonotype occurred a few times. The chain combines TRBV4-1 with TRBJ2-1; D remains unclear. Germline loops: CDR1 MGHRA, CDR2 YSYEKL. V was trimmed by 2 bases and J by 12 bases, leaving 11 bases between them. The CDR3 sequence is 12 residues long. In nucleotides, the CDR3 is TGCGCCAGCAGCCAACCTGTCGTTGGGCAGTTCTTC. Translated, it gives CASSQPVVGQFF.

In its sample, this clonotype was seen many times. This sequence joins TRBV7-8 and TRBJ2-1, with D possibly TRBD1 on 7 matching bases. Germline V gene lookup returns CDR1 SGHVS and CDR2 FQNEAQ. This CDR3 is built from 17 residues. Trimming took 5 bases from V and 4 from J, leaving 21 bases between them. CDR3 sequence reads: CASSGIRGVVPYNEQFF. The CDR3 DNA is TGTGCCAGCAGCGGAATCAGGGGGGTAGTTCCTTACAATGAGCAGTTCTTC. Full variable domain (outside the CDR3, taken from reference TRBV7-8 and TRBJ2-1): GAGVSQSPRYKVAKRGQDVALRCDPISGHVSLFWYQQALGQGPEFLTYFQNEAQLDKSGLPSDRFFAERPEGSVSTLKIQRTQQEDSAVYLCASSGIRGVVPYNEQFFGPGTRLTVL.

This clonotype was seen more than once but under ten times. V is TRBV3-1 and J is TRBJ2-6; 7 bases are shared with TRBD1. The V segment lost 3 bases and the J segment 2 bases; nucleotides outside the gene matches: 4. The CDR3 extends over 16 amino acids. CDR1 is LGHDT and CDR2 is YNNKEL in the germline V gene (reference sequence). CDR3 loop: CASSHNTGAGANVLTF. The DNA of the CDR3 is TGTGCCAGCAGCCATAACACAGGGGCTGGGGCCAACGTCCTGACTTTC.

This chain uses TRBV7-9 with TRBJ2-1; 11 nucleotides line up with TRBD2. This CDR3 has 16 residues. Germline CDR1 is SEHNR and CDR2 is FQNEAQ (reference sequence). The J segment lost 4 bases and the V segment lost 5 bases, leaving 7 bases of the junction unmatched. The chain's CDR3 is CASSPLGTSGYNEQFF. CDR3 bases: TGTGCCAGCAGCCCCCTGGGGACTAGCGGATACAATGAGCAGTTCTTC.

This chain joins TRBV7-2 and TRBJ1-2; no clear D. CDR1 and CDR2 (germline): SGHTA, FQGNSA. Trimming stripped 3 bases from V and 4 bases from J, with 9 bases between. The CDR3 length is 13 residues. For the CDR3, the DNA is TGTGCCAGCAGCTTGGTCACGTCCTATGGCTACACCTTC. This sequence encodes CASSLVTSYGYTF.

The chain recombines TRBV7-2 with TRBJ2-7; 9 nucleotides line up with TRBD2. CDR1 and CDR2 (germline): SGHTA, FQGNSA. The CDR3 totals 15 residues. V shed 1 base, J shed 7 bases, and the junction held 8 bases outside the gene matches. CDR3 residues: CASSLVAGGPREQYV. The CDR3 coding sequence is TGTGCCAGCAGCTTAGTGGCGGGAGGGCCAAGGGAGCAGTACGTC.

V is TRBV20-1 and J is TRBJ2-7; the match to TRBD2 covers 10 bases. V trimming: 5 bases; J trimming: 0 bases; junction bases outside the gene matches: 7. This CDR3 is built from 15 residues. Germline V gives CDR1 DFQATT, CDR2 SNEGSKA (reference sequence). The CDR3 DNA reads as TGCAGTGCTCATCCCCTAGCGGGGGTCTCCTACGAGCAGTACTTC. Protein sequence: CSAHPLAGVSYEQYF.